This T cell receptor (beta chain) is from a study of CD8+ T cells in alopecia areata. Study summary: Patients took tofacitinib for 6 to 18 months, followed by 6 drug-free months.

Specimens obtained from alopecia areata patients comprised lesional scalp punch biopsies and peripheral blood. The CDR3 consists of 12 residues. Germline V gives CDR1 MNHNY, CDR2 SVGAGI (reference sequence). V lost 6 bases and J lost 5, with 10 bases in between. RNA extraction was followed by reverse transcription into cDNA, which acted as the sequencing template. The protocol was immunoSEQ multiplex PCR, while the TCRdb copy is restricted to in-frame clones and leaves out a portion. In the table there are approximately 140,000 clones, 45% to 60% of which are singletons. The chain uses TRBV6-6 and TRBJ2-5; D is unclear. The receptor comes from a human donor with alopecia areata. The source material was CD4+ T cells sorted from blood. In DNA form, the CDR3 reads TGTGCCAGCAGCGCAGCCCTGGAGACCCAGTACTTC. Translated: CASSAALETQYF.